These T cell receptor beta chains were read from a single sample in a study of naive and memory T cell subsets. TCRdb redid the calling of the UMI-ligation and nested PCR reads with MiXCR, one entry per CDR3 protein. The sample yields under 150,000 distinct CDR3 sequences, around 21% seen once. Sequencing used naive CD8+ T cells from blood. The receptors were sampled from a human donor in good health. CDR3s include the opening cysteine and the closing phenylalanine or tryptophan. A D gene is named only where the DNA matches it firmly. Size tells how often a clone was seen (once, few, many) or the class of an expanded clone, and some rows leave it out.

d_gene | j_gene | v_gene | abundance | CDR3nt | CDR3aa
. | TRBJ1-4 | TRBV28 | few | TGTGCCAGCAGTTCCCTGGGTTCGGGGGACGAAAAACTGTTTTTT | CASSSLGSGDEKLFF
. | TRBJ2-6 | TRBV23-1 | few | TGCGCCAGCAGTCAACTCAGAAGCTCTGGGGCCAACGTCCTGACTTTC | CASSQLRSSGANVLTF
TRBD2 | TRBJ2-3 | TRBV27 | . | TGTGCCAGCAGTCCAAGGACTAGCGGTAGCACAGATACGCAGTATTTT | CASSPRTSGSTDTQYF
. | TRBJ2-3 | TRBV28 | . | TGTGCCAGCAGTGGATGGGGCCAGGGCCCCAGCACAGATACGCAGTATTTT | CASSGWGQGPSTDTQYF
TRBD1 | TRBJ1-6 | TRBV3-1 | . | TGTGCCAGCAGCCAATGGACAGGGGAGGATAATTCACCCCTCCACTTT | CASSQWTGEDNSPLHF
. | TRBJ2-7 | TRBV11-2 | few | TGTGCCAGCAGCTTCGGCGGGAACTACGAGCAGTACTTC | CASSFGGNYEQYF
. | TRBJ1-5 | TRBV6-2/TRBV6-3 | few | TGTGCCAGCAGTTCCCAGCCTGACAGATTATATAGCAATCAGCCCCAGCATTTT | CASSSQPDRLYSNQPQHF
. | TRBJ1-1 | TRBV5-6 | few | TGTGCCAGCAGCTTGGCCCCGGGATACATGAACACTGAAGCTTTCTTT | CASSLAPGYMNTEAFF
. | TRBJ1-1 | TRBV6-2/TRBV6-3 | few | TGTGCCAGCAGTGGAAGGAACACTGAAGCTTTCTTT | CASSGRNTEAFF
. | TRBJ1-1 | TRBV7-8 | . | TGTGCCAGCAGCTTAGCGGACCAGGGTAATTTGGACACTGAAGCTTTCTTT | CASSLADQGNLDTEAFF
TRBD1 | TRBJ2-3 | TRBV7-8 | . | TGTGCCAGCAGCCAACTTCTCAGACAGGGGAGAGAAGATACGCAGTATTTT | CASSQLLRQGREDTQYF
. | TRBJ2-7 | TRBV28 | . | TGTGCCAGCAGTCCGCCCGGAACGGCCTTCGACGTTGGGTACGAGCAGTACTTC | CASSPPGTAFDVGYEQYF
. | TRBJ2-7 | TRBV20-1 | few | TGCAGGGCAGCCAGGGTAGGCTACGAGCAGTACTTC | CRAARVGYEQYF
. | TRBJ1-1 | TRBV14 | . | TGTGCCAGCAGCCAAGATTATGGGCAGGCCATGAACACTGAAGCTTTCTTT | CASSQDYGQAMNTEAFF
. | TRBJ1-3 | TRBV30 | few | TGTGCCTGGAGTCTGACTTCTGGAAACACCATATATTTT | CAWSLTSGNTIYF
TRBD2 | TRBJ2-7 | TRBV12-3/TRBV12-4 | few | TGTGCCAGCAAGGCGGGAGGGGGGGCCGTCGAGCAGTACTTC | CASKAGGGAVEQYF
TRBD2 | TRBJ2-7 | TRBV27 | few | TGTGCCAGCAGTTTATGGGCAGGGCTAGCGGGACCGGGCGAGCAGTACTTC | CASSLWAGLAGPGEQYF
TRBD1 | TRBJ2-5 | TRBV28 | few | TGTGCCAGCAGTTTAGTTAGGGGGCCGAACAGCCAAGAGACCCAGTACTTC | CASSLVRGPNSQETQYF
. | TRBJ2-7 | TRBV27 | few | TGTGCCAGCAGTTTAGGGGGGAGCGTCTACGAGCAGTACTTC | CASSLGGSVYEQYF
. | TRBJ2-3 | TRBV29-1 | few | TGCAGCTTCGACACCGGAGACACAGATACGCAGTATTTT | CSFDTGDTDTQYF
TRBD2 | TRBJ2-1 | TRBV6-5 | . | TGTGCCAGCAGTTACTCTCATAGCGGGAGCTACAATGAGCAGTTCTTC | CASSYSHSGSYNEQFF
TRBD1 | TRBJ2-1 | TRBV5-6 | . | TGTGCCAGCAGCTTGGGGGGGACAGGGCACCCCCCCTACAATGAGCAGTTCTTC | CASSLGGTGHPPYNEQFF
. | TRBJ2-3 | TRBV28 | few | TGTGCCAGCAGCTCCGGGCACAACACAGATACGCAGTATTTT | CASSSGHNTDTQYF
. | TRBJ1-1 | TRBV5-1 | few | TGCGCCAGCAGCTTACGAGGGGCGGATGAAGCTTTCTTT | CASSLRGADEAFF
TRBD2 | TRBJ2-1 | TRBV7-6 | few | TGTGCCAGCAGTGTTCTAGCGGGAGGCTACAATGAGCAGTTCTTC | CASSVLAGGYNEQFF
. | TRBJ1-5 | TRBV28 | few | TGTGCCAGCAGTCTGGGACAAGCTAGCAATCAGCCCCAGCATTTT | CASSLGQASNQPQHF
. | TRBJ1-4 | TRBV4-1 | . | TGCGCCAGCAGCCAAGATATTACGCGGTTAGATGAAAAACTGTTTTTT | CASSQDITRLDEKLFF
TRBD1 | TRBJ1-2 | TRBV6-5 | few | TGTGCCAGCAGTAAGGACAGGGATACCTTTAACTATGGCTACACCTTC | CASSKDRDTFNYGYTF
. | TRBJ2-3 | TRBV10-1 | . | TGCGCCAGCAGTGAAGGGCGATTCACAGATACGCAGTATTTT | CASSEGRFTDTQYF
. | TRBJ2-7 | TRBV28 | . | TGTGCCAGCAGTTTATGGGACACCACCTACGAGCAGTACTTC | CASSLWDTTYEQYF
. | TRBJ2-7 | TRBV5-6 | . | TGTGCCAGCAGCCCTGAAGGGGCTATCTCCTACGAGCAGTACTTC | CASSPEGAISYEQYF
. | TRBJ1-5 | TRBV19 | few | TGTGCCAGTAGTAAGACAGACGGCAATCAGCCCCAGCATTTT | CASSKTDGNQPQHF
. | TRBJ1-1 | TRBV6-2/TRBV6-3 | . | TGTGCCAGCGAATCGAACACTGAAGCTTTCTTT | CASESNTEAFF
. | TRBJ2-1 | TRBV5-1 | . | TGCGCCAGCAGCGACATATGGGTGGGTGAGCAGTTCTTC | CASSDIWVGEQFF
. | TRBJ2-2 | TRBV29-1 | few | TGCAGCGTTGAATGGCAGGGTAGGGTCGGGGAGCTGTTTTTT | CSVEWQGRVGELFF
. | TRBJ1-5 | TRBV28 | . | TGTGCCAGCAGTTTGAGTCAGGGCAATAGCAATCAGCCCCAGCATTTT | CASSLSQGNSNQPQHF
. | TRBJ2-7 | TRBV28 | few | TGTGCCAGCAGTTCATCCGGCGGGCGCCCTATGACCGAATTCTACGAGCAGTACTTC | CASSSSGGRPMTEFYEQYF
TRBD1 | TRBJ1-5 | TRBV7-6 | . | TGTGCCAGCAGCCCGGGACAGAATCAGCCCCAGCATTTT | CASSPGQNQPQHF
. | TRBJ2-7 | TRBV6-6 | . | TGTGCCAGCAGTTACTCCGCAGACGAGCAGTACTTC | CASSYSADEQYF
TRBD2 | TRBJ2-3 | TRBV15 | few | TGTGCCACCAGCACCCGAGCGACTAGCGACACAGATACGCAGTATTTT | CATSTRATSDTDTQYF
TRBD1 | TRBJ1-6 | TRBV28 | many | TGTGCCAGCAGCCCTACAGGGGGTTCATCACCCCTCCACTTT | CASSPTGGSSPLHF
TRBD2 | TRBJ2-3 | TRBV16 | few | TGTGCCAGCAGTCAGGTCGGGCTAGCGGGAGAAGATACGCAGTATTTT | CASSQVGLAGEDTQYF
. | TRBJ1-2 | TRBV5-6 | . | TGTGCCAGCAGCTCCATGTGGGGCGGAGGTGGCTACACCTTC | CASSSMWGGGGYTF
. | TRBJ1-3 | TRBV3-1 | few | TGTGCCAGCAGCCAAGAAGTTTTTCTAACTGGAAACACCATATATTTT | CASSQEVFLTGNTIYF
. | TRBJ2-1 | TRBV12-3/TRBV12-4 | . | TGTGCCAGCAGTCCCCGGGACCGGTACTACAATGAGCAGTTCTTC | CASSPRDRYYNEQFF
. | TRBJ2-7 | TRBV6-5 | few | TGTGCCAGCGTTGGGACGAACTCCTACGAGCAGTACTTC | CASVGTNSYEQYF
. | TRBJ2-1 | TRBV27 | few | TGTGCCAGCAGTTTATCCGACAGCCCCGAAGCCCACAATGAGCAGTTCTTC | CASSLSDSPEAHNEQFF
. | TRBJ1-2 | TRBV6-5 | . | TGTGCCAGCAGCGACGCGACCTACTATGGCTACACCTTC | CASSDATYYGYTF
. | TRBJ2-6 | TRBV9 | few | TGTGCCAGCAGCGGAACCCGACGGTCCGGGGCCAACGTCCTGACTTTC | CASSGTRRSGANVLTF
. | TRBJ2-7 | TRBV27 | many | TGTGCCAGCAGCCCCGGATCCTACGAGCAGTACTTC | CASSPGSYEQYF
. | TRBJ1-1 | TRBV6-5 | . | TGTGCCAGCAGTTACTCGGGCAGATATAACACTGAAGCTTTCTTT | CASSYSGRYNTEAFF
TRBD1 | TRBJ1-2 | TRBV13 | . | TGTGCCAGCAGCGCGCAATCCGGGGACGGGGACAGAGGCTACACCTTC | CASSAQSGDGDRGYTF